These T cell receptor beta chains were read from a single sample in a study of shared clonotypes between healthy human individuals. Only in-frame clones appear in the TCRdb table, and some are missing; sequencing was by immunoSEQ multiplex PCR. Among roughly 2,300,000 clones listed, around 92% were seen once. The sequencing sample was made of naive CD4+ T cells from PBMCs. These TCRs come from a man aged 18 to 30 in good health. Some clones in this sample may be carry-over from other donors' samples. The CDR3 runs from the conserved cysteine through the conserved F or W.

v_gene,j_gene,CDR3aa
TRBV28,TRBJ1-5,CASSPEGGGNQPQHF
TRBV18,TRBJ2-1,CASSRGGSYNEQFF
TRBV6-1,TRBJ1-5,CASSEALTDNQPQHF
TRBV27,TRBJ2-5,CASSVRGRETQYF
TRBV30,TRBJ1-5,CAWSIRGQNQPQHF
TRBV7-2,TRBJ2-2,CASSGYASFNTGELFF
TRBV30,TRBJ2-1,CAWTGDSYNEQFF
TRBV10-1,TRBJ2-7,CASSEGGDSYEQYF
TRBV28,TRBJ1-2,CASSFAGATTNYGYTF
TRBV7-8,TRBJ2-5,CASSPRAGSETQYF
TRBV11-3,TRBJ2-6,CASSPKPSNVLTF
TRBV7-8,TRBJ2-5,CASSLGLVAGEETQYF
TRBV18,TRBJ2-5,CASSPQLAEMGETQYF
TRBV5-1,TRBJ2-4,CASSPGGAKNIQYF
TRBV25-1,TRBJ1-4,CASSDTRRAVEKLFF
TRBV9,TRBJ1-1,CASSVGAGGEAFF
TRBV20-1,TRBJ2-1,CSAVNLEEQFF
TRBV18,TRBJ2-3,CASSPSAGNTDTQYF
TRBV18,TRBJ2-7,CASSPIRLAGGSEQYF
TRBV28,TRBJ2-3,CASSWGLAGVRRGEADTQYF
TRBV15,TRBJ1-5,CATSRFSGTGNQPQHF
TRBV7-9,TRBJ2-7,CASSPSGGSHEQYF
TRBV9,TRBJ2-1,CASSVGVPYNEQFF
TRBV5-4,TRBJ2-7,CASSLPLAGGPYEQYF
TRBV29-1,TRBJ2-7,CSVGASYEQYF
TRBV20-1,TRBJ2-1,CSVSEQFF
TRBV10-3,TRBJ2-7,CATKGGQAGGGHEQYF
TRBV18,TRBJ2-5,CASSRSTSEETQYF
TRBV7-3,TRBJ2-5,CASSWDSQETQYF
TRBV28,TRBJ1-1,CASSPGDRSTEAFF
TRBV6-1,TRBJ1-1,CASTWERGTEAFF
TRBV28,TRBJ2-7,CASSLGQGKYF
TRBV6-5,TRBJ1-2,CASSTRTGGSGYTF
TRBV6-5,TRBJ2-7,CASSYRTGGNEQYF
TRBV6-5,TRBJ2-7,CASSYSNRDYEQYF
TRBV5-4,TRBJ1-2,CASSPGQLANYGYTF
TRBV7-6,TRBJ2-5,CASSLPGNQETQYF
TRBV16,TRBJ1-2,CASSPQPGDGYTF
TRBV28,TRBJ2-5,CASSLLVQETQYF
TRBV5-1,TRBJ2-7,CASSLGGTGIYEQYF
TRBV6-1,TRBJ1-5,CASSVGTLQNQPQHF
TRBV28,TRBJ2-5,CASRRGTGGETQYF
TRBV15,TRBJ2-3,CATSSAFGTSGMLGTQYF
TRBV7-6,TRBJ2-7,CASSLVAGSLPLEQYF
TRBV6-5,TRBJ2-2,CASSYLTSGNTGELFF
TRBV2,TRBJ2-1,CASSPSSGPYNEQFF
TRBV7-3,TRBJ2-2,CASSLTSITGELFF
TRBV28,TRBJ2-7,CASHEQGRVYEQYF
TRBV29-1,TRBJ2-5,CSVVAANQETQYF
TRBV27,TRBJ2-5,CASSLSGQETQYF
TRBV5-4,TRBJ2-3,CASSLNLAGGGDTQYF
TRBV27,TRBJ1-3,CASSATGVGGNTIYF
TRBV9,TRBJ2-1,CASSVALAEAYEQFF
TRBV7-2,TRBJ1-3,CASSLIWGGNTIYF
TRBV18,TRBJ2-3,CASSQGLAESTDTQYF
TRBV9,TRBJ1-2,CASSVDLQGAGYTF
TRBV2,TRBJ2-3,CASSLGLAGADTQYF
TRBV7-2,TRBJ2-7,CASTSLGAEQYF
TRBV30,TRBJ1-5,CAWSVTGLLGGPQHF
TRBV18,TRBJ1-1,CASSPSDGPMNTEAFF